The next 5 T cell receptor beta chains were all read from a single sample in a study of metastatic and nonmetastatic thyroid tumors. TCRdb reprocessed the PCR reads using MiXCR. The sample carries 30,000 to 40,000 clones, roughly 19% recorded once. No treatment of any kind had been given to any patient before thyroid surgery. The sample consisted of blood. Receptor source: a male donor with papillary thyroid cancer or a benign thyroid nodule (not recorded which). Some clones in this sample may be carry-over from other donors' samples.

This clone appeared many times. This chain links TRBV27 with TRBJ2-7; D may be TRBD2 (7 bases). The ends were cut back, 6 bases at V and 4 bases at J, with 16 bases in the middle. There are 14 residues in the CDR3. Germline assignment: CDR1 MNHEY and CDR2 SMNVEV (reference sequence). The CDR3 DNA reads TGTGCCAGCAGCCCCTTCGGGGGGCCGTACGAGCAGTACTTC. The encoded protein is CASSPFGGPYEQYF.

This clone came up many times. The chain has TRBV13 and TRBJ2-7, with 10 bases aligning to TRBD1. The CDR3 spans 16 residues. J was trimmed by 5 bases and V by 3 bases; bases with no gene match: 10. Germline values: CDR1 PRHDT, CDR2 FYEKMQ (reference sequence). The CDR3 DNA follows: TGTGCCAGCAGCTTTCTTCTGGGACAGGGGTACAACGAGCAGTACTTC. The encoded protein is CASSFLLGQGYNEQYF.

This chain's CDR3 is CASSLGTEETQYF. For the CDR3, the DNA is TGTGCCAGCAGCTTGGGGACAGAAGAGACCCAGTACTTC. The chain is built from TRBV5-4 and TRBJ2-5; weak D call: TRBD1 (6 bases). This CDR3 spans 13 amino acids. Germline V gives CDR1 SGHNT, CDR2 YYREEE (reference sequence). V lost 0 bases and J lost 3, with 6 bases in between.

V and J are TRBV10-2 and TRBJ1-5, with a possible D match to TRBD1 (5 bases). V was clipped by 3 bases and J by 10 bases, with 16 bases between them. The CDR3 is 14 amino acids. The germline V gene encodes CDR1 WSHSY and CDR2 SAAADI. DNA for the CDR3: TGCGCCAGCAGTGATAGACAGTCATCAGCCCCCCAGCATTTT. Translation: CASSDRQSSAPQHF.

The rearrangement joins TRBV4-1 to TRBJ1-1; D perhaps matches TRBD1 (5 bases). The germline CDR1 and CDR2 sequences are MGHRA and YSYEKL. The germline V and J ends were trimmed by 4 bases and 1 base, with 22 bases remaining between them. The CDR3 is 18 residues long. As DNA, the CDR3 is TGCGCCAGCAGCCCGCTCATCACCTCAGGGACGAGGAACACTGAAGCTTTCTTT. It is translated as CASSPLITSGTRNTEAFF.